Only a few counts were recorded for the clone carrying this T cell receptor beta chain. Germline V CDR1 and CDR2: MNHNS, SASEGT. With V trimmed by 2 bases and J by 3 bases, 1 base remained unmatched. The CDR3 is 13 residues long. This specimen belongs to a study of OX40 agonist ivuxolimab in advanced cancers. The data were produced by immunoSEQ multiplex PCR, yet TCRdb's version contains in-frame clones alone and is incomplete. In the table there are 90,000 to 100,000 clones, about nine tenths of which are singletons. The sequenced sample was CD4+ or CD8+ T cells sorted from blood, obtained in a trial of the OX40 agonist ivuxolimab. The chain employs TRBV6-1 and TRBJ2-7; 7 nucleotides align to TRBD1. The clonotype was recovered from an adult with an advanced solid tumor such as melanoma, head and neck, liver or kidney cancer. For the CDR3, the DNA is TGTGCCAGCAGTGAAAGACAGGGCTACGAGCAGTACTTC. This translates into CASSERQGYEQYF.